The 18 T cell receptor beta chains listed next were all sequenced from one sample in a study of T-cell memory formation after mild COVID-19. MiXCR, run by TCRdb on the 5' RACE reads, gives a single entry per CDR3 protein. The sample has 35,000 to 40,000 distinct CDR3 sequences; less than 8% are singletons. Sample: PBMCs or a T cell subset sorted from them (not recorded which). The receptors come from an adult who had mild COVID-19 (a few samples of this study predate the infection). Cell type and time point are not known.

This clonotype was seen repeatedly, ten times or more. The chain employs TRBV20-1 and TRBJ2-3, with D possibly matching TRBD1 (5 bases). In germline, CDR1 is DFQATT, CDR2 SNEGSKA (reference sequence). Trimming removed 1 base from V and 5 bases from J, with 19 bases in between. The CDR3 runs to 16 residues. This CDR3 reads CSARVGWNTDRDTQYF. As DNA, the CDR3 is TGCAGTGCTAGAGTAGGGTGGAACACAGACAGAGATACGCAGTATTTT.

This clonotype appeared a few times. This rearrangement joins TRBV24-1 to TRBJ2-7; unclear D gene. The length of the CDR3 is 11 residues. V was shortened by 2 bases and J by 3 bases, with 1 base between the two germline ends. Germline V gene data show CDR1 as KGHDR and CDR2 as SFDVKD. The CDR3 DNA follows: TGTGCCACCAGTGATTACTACGAGCAGTACTTC. Translation: CATSDYYEQYF.

In its sample, this clonotype was seen many times. J is TRBJ2-1 and V is TRBV7-2; possibly TRBD1 for D (7 bases). The CDR3 has 16 residues. V dropped 4 bases and J dropped 4 bases, with 17 bases sitting between them. The germline V gene has CDR1 SGHTA and CDR2 FQGNSA. In DNA form, the CDR3 reads TGTGCCAGCAGCTCCACGACAGGGAGGCTTTACAATGAGCAGTTCTTC. It translates to CASSSTTGRLYNEQFF.

Within the sample, this clonotype is medium-sized. The chain is built from TRBV30 and TRBJ2-6; D is perhaps TRBD1 or TRBD2 (5 bases each). The germline V gene encodes CDR1 GTSNPN and CDR2 SVGIG (reference sequence). V gave up 2 bases and J gave up 3 bases, with 8 bases separating them. The CDR3 sequence is 14 residues long. The CDR3 sequence: CAWSRDHGANVLTF. The CDR3 nucleotides are TGTGCCTGGAGTCGGGACCATGGGGCCAACGTCCTGACTTTC.

This clonotype was seen at least ten times. A junction boundary mismatches the germline segment, possibly from a read error. V is TRBV7-2 and J is TRBJ2-5; tentatively, D is TRBD1 or TRBD2 (6 bases each). Germline values: CDR1 SGHTA, CDR2 FQGNSA. CDR3 length equals 13 residues. CDR3 in DNA: TGTGCCAGCCGCTTCGGAGGGGGAGAGACCCAGTACTTC. Protein: CASRFGGGETQYF.

The genes are TRBV14 and TRBJ2-1; 11 nucleotides line up with TRBD2. The CDR3 runs to 13 residues. With 4 bases clipped from V and 8 bases from J, the junction kept 1 base outside the gene matches. CDR1 and CDR2 from the germline V gene are SGHDN and FVKESK. CDR3 loop: CASSRLAGYEQFF. CDR3 sequence (DNA): TGTGCCAGCAGCCGACTAGCGGGGTATGAGCAGTTCTTC.

This clonotype was seen more than once but under ten times. The V and J genes are TRBV18 and TRBJ2-5; 11 nucleotides match TRBD2. Germline V CDR1 and CDR2: KGHSH, LQKENI. V trimming: 2 bases; J trimming: 1 base; junction bases outside the gene matches: 0. The CDR3 is 15 residues long. CDR3 loop: CASSPGTSGQETQYF. Here the CDR3 DNA reads TGTGCCAGCTCACCAGGGACTAGCGGCCAAGAGACCCAGTACTTC.

The rearrangement uses TRBV30 and TRBJ1-5; 8 bases are shared with TRBD1. In germline, CDR1 is GTSNPN, CDR2 SVGIG (reference sequence). The CDR3 runs to 14 residues. The J segment lost 5 bases and the V segment lost 0 bases, leaving 3 bases of the junction unmatched. CDR3 sequence: CAWSVQGGYQPQHF. The CDR3 DNA follows: TGTGCCTGGAGTGTACAGGGGGGGTATCAGCCCCAGCATTTT.

A few counts support this clonotype. The chain uses TRBV18 and TRBJ1-1; D may be TRBD1 (5 bases). V was clipped by 3 bases and J by 9 bases, with 26 bases between them. Germline V gene data show CDR1 as KGHSH and CDR2 as LQKENI. CDR3 length equals 17 residues. The CDR3 reads CASSPTSWEGPKVKAFF. The CDR3 nucleotides read TGTGCCAGCTCACCCACCTCCTGGGAGGGACCGAAAGTTAAAGCTTTCTTT.

The V and J genes are TRBV5-1 and TRBJ2-5, with D perhaps given as TRBD1 or TRBD2 (6 bases each). The CDR3 is 17 amino acids. The V gene's germline CDR1 is SGHRS and CDR2 YFSETQ. The V gene lost 0 bases and the J gene lost 7 bases, with 22 bases spanning the gap. In nucleotides, the CDR3 is TGCGCCAGCAGCTTGGAGGCCCGGCAGGGGAGGTCTGGGACCCAGTACTTC. Translated, it gives CASSLEARQGRSGTQYF.

This clonotype was picked up a small number of times. The chain recombines TRBV4-3 with TRBJ2-5; D remains unclear. CDR3 size: 13 residues. Trimming took off 1 base at V and 9 bases at J, with 12 bases between the two ends. Per the germline V gene, CDR1 is LGHNA and CDR2 is YSLEER. The chain's CDR3 is CASSQAYREAQYF. DNA of the CDR3: TGCGCCAGCAGCCAAGCTTATCGTGAGGCCCAGTACTTC.

This clonotype has at least ten counts. The chain uses TRBV25-1 and TRBJ2-6, with a tentative D call TRBD2 (5 bases). The CDR3 is 15 residues long. V was pared by 4 bases and J by 1 base, with 8 bases between. Germline assignment: CDR1 MGHDK and CDR2 SYGVNS. CDR3 residues: CASSGSGSGANVLTF. The CDR3 nucleotides are TGTGCCAGCAGTGGCTCGGGGTCTGGGGCCAACGTCCTGACTTTC. Full variable domain (missing parts from reference TRBV25-1 and TRBJ2-6): EADIYQTPRYLVIGTGKKITLECSQTMGHDKMYWYQQDPGMELHLIHYSYGVNSTEKGDLSSESTVSRIRTEHFPLTLESARPSHTSQYLCASSGSGSGANVLTFGAGSRLTVL.

This clonotype has at least ten counts. This sequence joins TRBV18 and TRBJ1-5; 8 bases align to TRBD1. Trimming at V came to 4 bases and at J to 5 bases, leaving 4 bases not matched to a gene. CDR1 is KGHSH, CDR2 LQKENI, per germline. CDR3 size: 14 residues. CDR3 region: CASSRSTGDQPQHF. CDR3 coding DNA: TGTGCCAGCTCACGATCGACAGGGGATCAGCCCCAGCATTTT.

The chain joins TRBV30 to TRBJ1-1; D is unresolved. CDR1 and CDR2 (germline): GTSNPN, SVGIG (reference sequence). The V end was cut by 2 bases, the J end by 1 base, with 8 bases between. The CDR3 consists of 13 residues. The CDR3 DNA sequence: TGTGCCTGGAGTCTAGGTGGGAACACTGAAGCTTTCTTT. Translation: CAWSLGGNTEAFF.

This clonotype turned up a few times. The chain uses TRBV19 and TRBJ2-6; 8 positions match TRBD1. The CDR3 consists of 16 residues. CDR1 and CDR2 (germline): LNHDA, SQIVND (reference sequence). With 6 bases clipped from V and 0 bases from J, the junction kept 4 bases outside the gene matches. The CDR3 spells CASSTGQASGANVLTF. The CDR3 nucleotides are TGTGCCAGTAGCACGGGACAGGCCTCTGGGGCCAACGTCCTGACTTTC.

There are a few counts of this clonotype. V is TRBV20-1 and J is TRBJ1-2, with a weak D call TRBD1 (5 bases). The V end was cut by 6 bases, the J end by 4 bases, with 9 bases between. This CDR3 region has 11 residues. Germline values: CDR1 DFQATT, CDR2 SNEGSKA (reference sequence). In nucleotides, the CDR3 is TGCAGTGCCTCAGACAGCTATGGCTACACCTTC. Protein product: CSASDSYGYTF.

The chain is built from TRBV20-1 and TRBJ2-7; TRBD2 agrees at 14 bases. The CDR3 runs 14 residues. Per germline, CDR1 DFQATT and CDR2 SNEGSKA (reference sequence). V lost 6 bases to trimming and J lost 4 bases; unmatched junction nucleotides: 5. The CDR3 region has the DNA TGCAGTGCGCCCGGGACTAGCGGGAGTTACGAGCAGTACTTC. Its protein product is CSAPGTSGSYEQYF.

Many counts were recorded for this clonotype. The chain is built from TRBV7-3 and TRBJ2-1; D unclear. The CDR3 is 13 amino acids. Trimming shortened V by 3 bases and J by 4 bases, and 7 bases separated the two germline ends. Germline V gives CDR1 SGHTA, CDR2 FQGTGA. Here the CDR3 reads CASSFQGYNEQFF. As DNA, the CDR3 is TGTGCCAGCAGCTTCCAAGGGTACAATGAGCAGTTCTTC.